Shown below are 22 T cell receptor beta chains from a single sample sequenced in a study of radiotherapy plus CTLA-4 blockade in lung cancer. The assay was immunoSEQ multiplex PCR, and TCRdb's table has in-frame clones only and misses some. Among 70,000 to 95,000 clones listed, about four fifths were seen once. The specimen was peripheral blood, collected from a patient treated with radiotherapy plus ipilimumab. The receptors derive from a human donor with non-small cell lung cancer that progressed on radiotherapy plus ipilimumab.

This clone appeared a few times. V usage is TRBV30 and J usage is TRBJ2-3; 8 nucleotides agree with TRBD1. CDR1 is GTSNPN and CDR2 is SVGIG in the germline V gene (reference sequence). The CDR3 runs to 15 residues. J was trimmed by 2 bases and V by 2 bases; bases with no gene match: 6. The CDR3 here is CAWSSRDRHTDTQYF. CDR3 in DNA: TGTGCCTGGAGTTCCCGGGACAGGCACACAGATACGCAGTATTTT.

This clone was counted only a few times. The V call is TRBV10-3, the J call TRBJ2-7; D is possibly TRBD1 (6 bases). CDR1 and CDR2 from the germline V gene are ENHRY and SYGVKD. V was clipped by 4 bases and J by 7 bases, with 14 bases between them. The CDR3 has 13 residues. CDR3 region: CAISVNRVWEQYF. CDR3 DNA sequence: TGTGCCATCAGTGTAAACAGGGTCTGGGAGCAGTACTTC.

This clone was observed a single time. This sequence joins TRBV4-1 and TRBJ1-5; 7 bases line up with TRBD1. This CDR3 contains 15 residues. Losses at the gene ends were 4 bases for V and 3 bases for J; bases not matched to a gene: 6. The V gene's germline CDR1 is MGHRA and CDR2 YSYEKL. The CDR3 nucleotides read TGCGCCAGCAGCCTCCCGACAGGGCCCAATCAGCCCCAGCATTTT. It specifies CASSLPTGPNQPQHF.

The genes are TRBV29-1 and TRBJ2-1; D assignment may be TRBD1 or TRBD2 (5 bases each). In germline, CDR1 is SQVTM, CDR2 ANQGSEA. The CDR3 is 12 residues long. Trimming removed 8 bases at V and 5 bases at J, with 13 bases between. The DNA of the CDR3 is TGCAGCTGGTCGAGGGACCACAATGAGCAGTTCTTC. Protein: CSWSRDHNEQFF.

The CDR3 DNA is TGTGCCAGCAGCTTTGGTCTGCACATGAACACTGAAGCTTTCTTT. As protein: CASSFGLHMNTEAFF. The V and J genes are TRBV12-1 and TRBJ1-1; TRBD1 is taken as the D call from the table, unchecked against the DNA. TRBV12-1 is assigned pseudogene status. This CDR3 has 15 amino acids.

The rearrangement uses TRBV5-1 and TRBJ2-7; 7 bases agree with TRBD1. Germline CDR1 SGHRS, CDR2 YFSETQ. The CDR3 is made up of 16 amino acids. The V gene end was trimmed by 0 bases and the J gene end by 3 bases; junction bases not matched to a gene: 9. This CDR3 is CASSLAQPGQSYEQYF. CDR3 DNA: TGCGCCAGCAGCTTGGCCCAACCGGGACAGAGCTACGAGCAGTACTTC.

The rearrangement uses TRBV11-3 and TRBJ2-3, with 8 bases that match TRBD2. V shed 4 bases and J 4 bases; nucleotides not matched to a gene: 10. Germline assignment: CDR1 SGHNT and CDR2 YENEEA. This CDR3 is built from 16 residues. CDR3 amino acids: CASSSTSGSRADTQYF. The CDR3 DNA is TGTGCCAGCAGCTCCACCAGCGGGAGCAGAGCAGATACGCAGTATTTT.

The table lists this clone with a count of one. The gene calls are TRBV5-1 and TRBJ2-3, with D perhaps TRBD2 (6 bases). Trimming cost V 0 bases and J 4 bases, with 9 bases left between them. CDR3 length: 14 residues. The germline V gene has CDR1 SGHRS and CDR2 YFSETQ. The CDR3 DNA reads TGCGCCAGCAGCTTGGAACTAGCTGCAGATACGCAGTATTTT. It translates to CASSLELAADTQYF. Drawing the rest from reference TRBV5-1 and TRBJ2-3, the complete variable domain is KAGVTQTPRYLIKTRGQQVTLSCSPISGHRSVSWYQQTPGQGLQFLFEYFSETQRNKGNFPGRFSGRQFSNSRSEMNVSTLELGDSALYLCASSLELAADTQYFGPGTRLTVL.

The genes are TRBV7-2 and TRBJ1-6; a possible D gene is TRBD1 (6 bases). CDR1 is SGHTA and CDR2 is FQGNSA in the germline V gene. V was trimmed by 5 bases and J by 9 bases, leaving 17 bases between them. This CDR3 is 15 amino acids long. The CDR3, as DNA: TGTGCCAGCAGCCGTTTCGACAGGTTTGGTTCACCCCTCCACTTT. This gives the protein CASSRFDRFGSPLHF.

The chain couples TRBV6-5 to TRBJ2-2, with 8 bases aligning to TRBD1. This CDR3 has 14 amino acids. The trim removed 6 bases at V and 2 bases at J, leaving 2 bases unmatched. Germline loops: CDR1 MNHEY, CDR2 SVGAGI. This CDR3 is CASRQGVNTGELFF. In DNA form, the CDR3 reads TGTGCCAGCAGACAGGGGGTCAACACCGGGGAGCTGTTTTTT.

This clone appeared once. This chain connects TRBV15 to TRBJ1-4; a weak D match, TRBD1 (5 bases). CDR3 length equals 15 residues. In germline, CDR1 is LNHNV, CDR2 YYDKDF (reference sequence). V was trimmed by 0 bases and J by 7 bases, leaving 12 bases between them. Written as DNA, the CDR3 is TGTGCCACCAGCAGAGATTCGGGGCGCGGTGAAAAACTGTTTTTT. This translates into CATSRDSGRGEKLFF.

The chain combines TRBV4-3 with TRBJ1-2; D unclear. Trimming pared 0 bases from V and 4 bases from J, leaving 15 bases between. The germline CDR1 and CDR2 sequences are LGHNA and YSLEER. This CDR3 is built from 16 residues. As DNA, the CDR3 is TGCGCCAGCAGCCAAGATCCACGGCCTTGGGGCTATGGCTACACCTTC. Translating gives CASSQDPRPWGYGYTF.

The CDR3 sequence is CASSQTSSPYNEQFF. The CDR3 nucleotides are TGCGCCAGCAGCCAGACTAGCTCGCCCTACAATGAGCAGTTCTTC. This chain connects TRBV4-3 to TRBJ2-1; 7 bases map to TRBD2. Germline V gene data show CDR1 as LGHNA and CDR2 as YSLEER. Losses at the gene ends were 3 bases for V and 2 bases for J; bases not matched to a gene: 4. This CDR3 is 15 amino acids long.

V is TRBV6-5 and J is TRBJ1-2; 9 nucleotides align to TRBD1. Germline V gene data show CDR1 as MNHEY and CDR2 as SVGAGI. V lost 6 bases to trimming and J lost 5 bases; unmatched junction nucleotides: 10. The length of the CDR3 is 15 residues. CDR3 in amino acids: CASRNGDRVYYGYTF. The CDR3 DNA reads as TGTGCCAGCAGGAATGGGGACAGGGTGTATTATGGCTACACCTTC.

This clone appeared a single time. This chain links TRBV2 with TRBJ1-5, with TRBD1 as a possible D gene (6 bases). Germline-derived CDR1 and CDR2 are SNHLY and FYNNEI. The CDR3 spans 15 residues. The V end lost 2 bases, the J end lost 5 bases, and 13 bases lay between the germline ends. CDR3 DNA: TGTGCCAGCAGTGAAAGTTACAGGGTCGATCAGCCCCAGCATTTT. As protein: CASSESYRVDQPQHF.

This sequence joins TRBV7-8 and TRBJ1-5; 7 nucleotides agree with TRBD1. The CDR3 is 16 amino acids. J gave up 6 bases and V 4 bases, and 12 bases lay outside the gene matches. Germline lookup yields CDR1 SGHVS and CDR2 FQNEAQ. CDR3 amino acids: CASSSLGGGSGQPQHF. The CDR3 nucleotides are TGTGCCAGCAGCTCTTTAGGAGGGGGCTCGGGTCAGCCCCAGCATTTT.

This chain uses TRBV10-3 with TRBJ1-5; possibly TRBD1 for D (5 bases). The CDR3 sequence is 13 residues long. CDR1 and CDR2 (germline): ENHRY, SYGVKD. V was trimmed by 10 bases and J by 1 base, leaving 11 bases between them. CDR3 sequence (DNA): TGTGCCACCCGGGACGACAGCAATCAGCCCCAGCATTTT. Residues: CATRDDSNQPQHF.

The chain has TRBV19 and TRBJ1-5; 9 bases are a match to TRBD1. CDR1 is LNHDA and CDR2 is SQIVND in the germline V gene (reference sequence). Unmatched junction bases numbered 11, after V lost 5 bases and J lost 9 bases. This CDR3 comprises 15 residues. The CDR3, as DNA: TGTGCCAGTAGTTCATTACAGGGGGCCTTACGGCCCCAGCATTTT. Protein sequence: CASSSLQGALRPQHF. The full variable domain, in which reference TRBV19 and TRBJ1-5 provide the parts outside the CDR3, is DGGITQSPKYLFRKEGQNVTLSCEQNLNHDAMYWYRQDPGQGLRLIYYSQIVNDFQKGDIAEGYSVSREKKESFPLTVTSAQKNPTAFYLCASSSLQGALRPQHFGDGTRLSIL.

This chain joins TRBV10-3 and TRBJ1-2; TRBD1 matches at 10 bases. This CDR3 has 14 residues. Germline CDR1 ENHRY, CDR2 SYGVKD. Unmatched junction bases numbered 15, after V lost 6 bases and J lost 14 bases. The CDR3 region has the DNA TGTGCCATCAGCCTATCGGACAGGGGGGATCTAAGGACCTTC. It yields the protein CAISLSDRGDLRTF.

The chain is built from TRBV7-2 and TRBJ2-5; tentatively, D is TRBD1 or TRBD2 (5 bases each). Per the germline V gene, CDR1 is SGHTA and CDR2 is FQGNSA. Deletions cut 5 bases from V and 4 bases from J, with 11 bases between. The CDR3 is made up of 13 amino acids. The CDR3 is CASSAMGVETQYF. The CDR3 DNA sequence: TGTGCCAGCAGCGCCATGGGGGTAGAGACCCAGTACTTC. Filled out from reference TRBV7-2 and TRBJ2-5, the complete variable domain reads GAGVSQSPSNKVTEKGKDVELRCDPISGHTALYWYRQSLGQGLEFLIYFQGNSAPDKSGLPSDRFSAERTGGSVSTLTIQRTQQEDSAVYLCASSAMGVETQYFGPGTRLLVL.

This chain uses TRBV14 with TRBJ2-7, with 7 bases that match TRBD1. The CDR3 totals 14 residues. V lost 4 bases, J lost 6 bases, and 9 bases stayed unmatched. CDR1 is SGHDN, CDR2 FVKESK, per germline. The CDR3 nucleotides read TGTGCCAGCAGCCGACAGGGTCGGCCTCTCGAGCAGTACTTC. The encoded protein is CASSRQGRPLEQYF.

V gene TRBV9 combines with J gene TRBJ1-1; no clear D. CDR1 is SGDLS and CDR2 is YYNGEE in the germline V gene. Trimming left V 4 bases short and J 1 base short, with 14 bases between. The CDR3 length is 15 residues. CDR3 sequence: CASSPRGGWNTEAFF. The CDR3 nucleotides are TGTGCCAGCAGCCCTCGGGGAGGGTGGAACACTGAAGCTTTCTTT.